This T cell receptor (beta chain) was recorded in a study of CD8+ T cells in alopecia areata. Extraction of RNA preceded its reverse transcription into cDNA, which served as the sequencing template. The data were produced by immunoSEQ multiplex PCR, yet TCRdb's version contains in-frame clones alone and is incomplete. The table has 180,000 or so clones, about 55% seen once. Notes on this clone: As yet, its antigen is unknown.

Treatment here: oral pan-JAK inhibitor, 5-10 mg twice daily. Specimens obtained from alopecia areata patients comprised lesional scalp punch biopsies and peripheral blood. Study-wide findings and caveats: Tissue-resident alphabeta T cells belonging to normal skin likewise get sequenced within scalp specimens. Affected scalp, especially in alopecia totalis/universalis, had a higher clonality than normal scalp did.

J was trimmed by 5 bases and V by 5 bases; bases with no gene match: 5. The CDR3 is 13 residues long. Per germline, CDR1 MNHNY and CDR2 SVGAGI (reference sequence). The chain is built from TRBV6-6 and TRBJ1-1; 7 bases are shared with TRBD1. Sequences were derived from CD8+ T cells sorted from blood, sampled at week 24, from a patient treated with tofacitinib. This receptor was obtained from a human donor with alopecia areata. CDR3 residues: CASSIGGWTEAFF. CDR3 sequence (DNA): TGTGCCAGCAGTATAGGGGGCTGGACTGAAGCTTTCTTT.